This T cell receptor beta chain appears in the sequencing data of a study of T cells in Graves' hyperthyroidism and ophthalmopathy. Study conclusions and caveats: The blood repertoire included most of the expanded thyroid clonotypes above 0.001.

V was clipped by 2 bases and J by 3 bases, with 17 bases between them. The CDR3 totals 16 residues. CDR1 and CDR2 from the germline V gene are MNHEY and SVGEGT. Amplification targeted TCR beta CDR3 regions from RNA transcripts. The HTBI primer set served for first-round RT-PCR of the TCR CDR3. TCRdb re-derived calls from the multiplex PCR reads in MiXCR, one entry per CDR3 protein. The sample records 530,000 or so distinct CDR3 sequences, about 24% being singletons. A word on this clonotype: Its antigen remains unknown.

This TCR was recovered from a woman aged 30 to 39 with Graves' ophthalmopathy. Sample: blood. The chain couples TRBV6-2 or TRBV6-3 to TRBJ2-7, with a possible D match to TRBD1 (5 bases). The CDR3 reads CASSYNQGLPVYEQYF. The CDR3 coding sequence is TGTGCCAGCAGTTACAATCAGGGCCTTCCCGTCTACGAGCAGTACTTC.